Listed here are 30 T cell receptor beta chains from one sample, sequenced in a study of cytomegalovirus exposure and HLA in healthy donors. It was with 60 Vbeta and 13 Jbeta primers that the PCR ran. Profiling relied on immunoSEQ multiplex PCR, and the TCRdb table lists in-frame clones only, not all of them. The table shows some 120,000 clones, with over 60% occurring only once. Sequencing used PBMCs. The receptors stem from a woman aged 18-29 years in good health and CMV-seropositive.

In this sample, this clone turned up a few times. The rearrangement uses TRBV28 and TRBJ2-7; TRBD2 might be the D (6 bases). V lost 4 bases and J 3 bases, leaving 10 bases between the germline ends. The CDR3 length is 13 residues. From germline, CDR1 is MDHEN and CDR2 SYDVKM. CDR3 sequence: CASSSGGSYEQYF. The CDR3 DNA sequence: TGTGCCAGCAGTTCCGGGGGTAGCTACGAGCAGTACTTC.

The chain couples TRBV7-9 to TRBJ2-4; no clear D. CDR1 and CDR2 from the germline V gene are SEHNR and FQNEAQ (reference sequence). The CDR3 extends over 11 amino acids. V gave up 5 bases and J gave up 7 bases, with 6 bases separating them. CDR3 in amino acids: CASSQENIQYF. CDR3 DNA: TGTGCCAGCAGCCAAGAGAACATTCAGTACTTC.

V gene TRBV28 combines with J gene TRBJ2-5; D perhaps matches TRBD2 (6 bases). With 2 bases removed from V and 2 bases from J, the gap between germline ends came to 12 bases. Germline CDR1 MDHEN, CDR2 SYDVKM. The CDR3 consists of 15 residues. The CDR3 bases are TGTGCCAGCAGTTTAGTAGCGGATGGGCAAGAGACCCAGTACTTC. It is translated as CASSLVADGQETQYF.

The rearrangement uses TRBV6-6 and TRBJ2-1; TRBD2 matches at 7 bases. Trimming cost V 7 bases and J 5 bases; bases outside gene matches: 8. Germline V gene data show CDR1 as MNHNY and CDR2 as SVGAGI (reference sequence). There are 14 residues in the CDR3. CDR3 DNA: TGTGCCAGCATAGACGGGAGGCCCAACAATGAGCAGTTCTTC. Translating it yields CASIDGRPNNEQFF.

This clone was counted a single time. V is TRBV27 and J is TRBJ1-1; D unresolved. CDR3 length: 14 amino acids. Germline CDR1 reads MNHEY; CDR2 reads SMNVEV (reference sequence). With 2 bases removed from V and 0 bases from J, the gap between germline ends came to 7 bases. The CDR3 loop is CASSLEGMNTEAFF. The CDR3 DNA reads TGTGCCAGCAGTTTAGAGGGTATGAACACTGAAGCTTTCTTT.

V and J are TRBV7-2 and TRBJ1-2, with D perhaps matching TRBD1 (6 bases). V gave up 5 bases and J gave up 6 bases, with 16 bases separating them. This CDR3 region has 14 residues. CDR1 and CDR2 (germline): SGHTA, FQGNSA. The CDR3 DNA reads as TGTGCCAGCAGCCCAGGGGCATGGGGTAATGGCTACACCTTC. It specifies CASSPGAWGNGYTF.

The V gene is TRBV7-2, the J gene TRBJ2-2, with TRBD2 matching over 9 bases. Germline CDR1 reads SGHTA; CDR2 reads FQGNSA. This CDR3 contains 15 residues. The trim removed 3 bases at V and 7 bases at J, leaving 6 bases unmatched. The DNA for the CDR3 is TGTGCCAGCAGCTTGTCTAGCGGGATCGGCGGGGAGCTGTTTTTT. Its protein is CASSLSSGIGGELFF.

The chain employs TRBV30 and TRBJ2-3; D uncertain. Trimming removed 6 bases at V and 5 bases at J, with 9 bases between. The CDR3 loop spans 11 amino acids. Germline CDR1 GTSNPN, CDR2 SVGIG (reference sequence). The CDR3 coding sequence is TGTGCCTGCGAAATGAGAGATACGCAGTATTTT. This codes for CACEMRDTQYF.

The chain is built from TRBV5-4 and TRBJ1-1; D is unclear. With 0 bases removed from V and 0 bases from J, the gap between germline ends came to 15 bases. The CDR3 is made up of 17 amino acids. Germline assignment: CDR1 SGHNT and CDR2 YYREEE (reference sequence). Written as DNA, the CDR3 is TGTGCCAGCAGCTTGGTTGGTTGGAGGATTATGAACACTGAAGCTTTCTTT. It yields the protein CASSLVGWRIMNTEAFF. The entire variable domain, with the rest obtained from reference TRBV5-4 and TRBJ1-1, is as follows: ETGVTQSPTHLIKTRGQQVTLRCSSQSGHNTVSWYQQALGQGPQFIFQYYREEENGRGNFPPRFSGLQFPNYSSELNVNALELDDSALYLCASSLVGWRIMNTEAFFGQGTRLTVV.

The chain couples TRBV4-1 to TRBJ1-4; 7 bases line up with TRBD1. Looked up from germline, CDR1 is MGHRA and CDR2 is YSYEKL. The CDR3 contains 17 residues. Trimming cost V 4 bases and J 5 bases; bases outside gene matches: 13. CDR3 sequence: CASSPIPTGRKNEKLFF. CDR3 bases: TGCGCCAGCAGCCCGATCCCGACAGGGAGGAAGAATGAAAAACTGTTTTTT.

The chain employs TRBV11-2 and TRBJ2-7; D perhaps matches TRBD1 (5 bases). V dropped 7 bases and J dropped 0 bases, with 10 bases sitting between them. CDR1 and CDR2 (germline): SGHAT, FQNNGV. The CDR3 totals 13 residues. Here the CDR3 DNA reads TGTGCCAGCACCGAAGGGGACTCCTACGAGCAGTACTTC. Translation: CASTEGDSYEQYF.

The chain carries TRBV5-4 and TRBJ2-5, with 9 bases aligning to TRBD2. The germline gives CDR1 SGHNT, CDR2 YYREEE (reference sequence). After removal of 4 bases from V and 5 bases from J, the junction contained 9 bases not matched to a gene. The CDR3 sequence is 15 residues long. The CDR3 region has the DNA TGTGCCAGCAGCGGGATTCTAGCGGGAACGGAGACCCAGTACTTC. Residues: CASSGILAGTETQYF.

This clone was detected once. The chain combines TRBV7-8 with TRBJ2-1; the match to TRBD2 covers 9 bases. This CDR3 is built from 18 residues. The germline gives CDR1 SGHVS, CDR2 FQNEAQ. The J segment lost 4 bases and the V segment lost 5 bases, leaving 15 bases of the junction unmatched. CDR3 loop: CASSPSSSGTSSYNEQFF. CDR3 DNA: TGTGCCAGCAGCCCGTCCAGCTCCGGGACTAGCTCATACAATGAGCAGTTCTTC. Full variable domain (rest looked up from reference TRBV7-8 and TRBJ2-1): GAGVSQSPRYKVAKRGQDVALRCDPISGHVSLFWYQQALGQGPEFLTYFQNEAQLDKSGLPSDRFFAERPEGSVSTLKIQRTQQEDSAVYLCASSPSSSGTSSYNEQFFGPGTRLTVL.

Points on this clone: At one end, the junction sequence differs from germline, possibly due to a read error. The chain uses TRBV28 and TRBJ1-1, with 8 bases that match TRBD1. Germline assignment: CDR1 MDHEN and CDR2 SYDVKM. This CDR3 has 16 amino acids. CDR3 sequence: CASRITWDTTGGRAFF. The CDR3 coding sequence is TGTGCCAGCAGGATTACGTGGGATACCACAGGGGGGAGGGCTTTTTTT. The entire variable domain, with the rest obtained from reference TRBV28 and TRBJ1-1, is as follows: DVKVTQSSRYLVKRTGEKVFLECVQDMDHENMFWYRQDPGLGLRLIYFSYDVKMKEKGDIPEGYSVSREKKERFSLILESASTNQTSMYLCASRITWDTTGGRAFFGQGTRLTVV.

The V and J genes are TRBV2 and TRBJ1-1, with unresolved D. Trimming removed 3 bases from V and 3 bases from J, with 5 bases in between. The CDR3 consists of 12 residues. Per germline, CDR1 SNHLY and CDR2 FYNNEI. The CDR3 coding sequence is TGTGCCAGCAGTGAGTCGTACACTGAAGCTTTCTTT. It is translated as CASSESYTEAFF.

The chain joins TRBV4-2 to TRBJ2-1; 8 positions agree with TRBD1. In germline, CDR1 is LGHNA, CDR2 YNFKEQ. The CDR3 totals 15 residues. The V and J ends lost 0 bases and 10 bases, in that order; junction bases with no gene match: 8. CDR3 residues: CASSQEHGQGREQFF. The CDR3 DNA is TGTGCCAGCAGCCAAGAACACGGACAGGGCCGAGAGCAGTTCTTC.

This clone was seen a handful of times. CDR3 sequence (DNA): TGTGCCAGCAGTTACACCACAGGGGCCCACGAGCAGTACTTC. Protein product: CASSYTTGAHEQYF. The chain carries TRBV6-5 and TRBJ2-7; 7 bases line up with TRBD1. The CDR3 covers 14 residues. V trimming: 2 bases; J trimming: 5 bases; junction bases outside the gene matches: 6. Germline-derived CDR1 and CDR2 are MNHEY and SVGAGI.

V and J are TRBV25-1 and TRBJ2-6; D remains ambiguous. The CDR3 spans 16 residues. CDR1 and CDR2 (germline): MGHDK, SYGVNS. Trimming took off 4 bases at V and 0 bases at J, with 10 bases between the two ends. CDR3 residues: CASSGYSSSGANVLTF. In nucleotides, the CDR3 is TGTGCCAGCAGTGGGTATTCGAGCTCTGGGGCCAACGTCCTGACTTTC.

This clone was seen only a few times. The genes are TRBV5-1 and TRBJ1-4; D possibly corresponds to TRBD1 (6 bases). Germline assignment: CDR1 SGHRS and CDR2 YFSETQ. V was clipped by 1 base and J by 5 bases, with 9 bases between them. The CDR3 length is 14 residues. CDR3 DNA sequence: TGCGCCAGCAGCTTGATGACAGGCAATGAAAAACTGTTTTTT. Its protein product is CASSLMTGNEKLFF.

V and J are TRBV5-1 and TRBJ2-1, with D tentatively TRBD2 (5 bases). Germline V gives CDR1 SGHRS, CDR2 YFSETQ. V lost 3 bases and J 1 base, leaving 8 bases between the germline ends. CDR3 length equals 14 residues. This chain's CDR3 is CASSSTGSYNEQFF. The DNA of the CDR3 is TGCGCCAGCAGCTCGACGGGGTCCTACAATGAGCAGTTCTTC.

The chain is built from TRBV5-1 and TRBJ2-2; D gene ambiguous. Germline assignment: CDR1 SGHRS and CDR2 YFSETQ. This CDR3 spans 16 amino acids. Trimming took 0 bases from V and 0 from J, leaving 9 bases between them. CDR3 protein: CASSLAAGPNTGELFF. The CDR3 coding sequence is TGCGCCAGCAGCTTGGCGGCTGGGCCGAACACCGGGGAGCTGTTTTTT.

This rearrangement joins TRBV4-1 to TRBJ2-7; 9 positions agree with TRBD1. Germline lookup yields CDR1 MGHRA and CDR2 YSYEKL. The CDR3 loop spans 13 amino acids. Trimming cost V 8 bases and J 4 bases; bases outside gene matches: 6. CDR3 in DNA: TGCGCCAGCCGGGGGACAGGGAGGTACGAGCAGTACTTC. Encoded protein: CASRGTGRYEQYF.

Notes on this clone: Compared with germline, one end of the junction differs, possibly owing to a read error. The gene calls are TRBV5-1 and TRBJ1-1, with D tentatively TRBD1 (5 bases). Germline CDR1 and CDR2: SGHRS and YFSETQ. The CDR3 runs to 14 residues. DNA of the CDR3: TGCGCCAGCAGCTTGAATTCAGGGAACGCTGAAGCTTTCTTT. It specifies CASSLNSGNAEAFF.

The chain is built from TRBV28 and TRBJ1-4; D unclear. V gave up 6 bases and J gave up 6 bases, with 11 bases separating them. The CDR3 sequence is 13 residues long. CDR1 is MDHEN and CDR2 is SYDVKM in the germline V gene. The CDR3 DNA is TGTGCCAGCAGCCTCGTGTCGGATGAAAAACTGTTTTTT. It encodes CASSLVSDEKLFF.

The chain couples TRBV5-1 to TRBJ2-2; tentatively, D is TRBD2 (5 bases). The CDR3 covers 15 residues. The V end lost 0 bases, the J end lost 4 bases, and 10 bases lay between the germline ends. CDR1 and CDR2 from the germline V gene are SGHRS and YFSETQ. The CDR3 protein is CASSLDGVSTGELFF. In DNA, the CDR3 is TGCGCCAGCAGCTTGGACGGGGTGAGCACCGGGGAGCTGTTTTTT.

The chain combines TRBV13 with TRBJ1-5; D possibly corresponds to TRBD1 (6 bases). The CDR3 covers 12 residues. The germline V gene encodes CDR1 PRHDT and CDR2 FYEKMQ (reference sequence). Trimming removed 4 bases from V and 11 bases from J, with 12 bases in between. The chain's CDR3 is CASSSGGAAQHF. CDR3 in DNA: TGTGCCAGCAGCTCTGGGGGGGCAGCCCAGCATTTT.

This sequence joins TRBV5-1 and TRBJ1-1; a possible D gene is TRBD1 (5 bases). In germline, CDR1 is SGHRS, CDR2 YFSETQ. CDR3 size: 13 residues. Trimming took 2 bases from V and 1 from J, leaving 6 bases between them. CDR3 residues: CASSLQANTEAFF. The DNA of the CDR3 is TGCGCCAGCAGCTTACAGGCGAACACTGAAGCTTTCTTT.

The V gene is TRBV21-1, the J gene TRBJ2-7; the D call in the table, TRBD1, was not verified against the DNA. TRBV21-1 is annotated as a pseudogene. The CDR3 has 16 residues. CDR3 sequence reads: CASKQRWDRGPYEQYF. The CDR3 DNA reads as TGTGCCAGCAAACAAAGGTGGGACAGGGGGCCCTACGAGCAGTACTTC.

The chain carries TRBV7-6 and TRBJ1-5, with D maybe TRBD1 (6 bases). Germline V CDR1 and CDR2: SGHVS, FNYEAQ. CDR3 length: 15 amino acids. V lost 1 base and J 3 bases, leaving 10 bases between the germline ends. CDR3 loop: CASSLGPGDNQPQHF. CDR3 sequence (DNA): TGTGCCAGCAGCTTAGGGCCAGGGGACAATCAGCCCCAGCATTTT.

The chain employs TRBV6-1 and TRBJ2-1, with a possible D match to TRBD1 (6 bases). Germline values: CDR1 MNHNS, CDR2 SASEGT. This CDR3 is 15 amino acids long. Trimming left V 5 bases short and J 0 bases short, with 11 bases between. The CDR3 is CASSPRQVSYNEQFF. CDR3 bases: TGTGCCAGCAGTCCCAGACAGGTCTCCTACAATGAGCAGTTCTTC.